These 27 T cell receptor beta chains were all obtained from the same sample, sequenced in a study of T cells in tuberculosis. Repertoires were generated with immunoSEQ multiplex PCR, while TCRdb's copy carries only in-frame clones and drops some. This sample has approximately 35,000 clones; 95% to 96% occur once, and the top ten carry about 2.2%. The sequenced sample was PBMCs. Every receptor here comes from a donor aged 10 to 29 with latent tuberculosis or without tuberculosis infection.

The gene calls are TRBV28 and TRBJ1-2; D may be TRBD1 (5 bases). CDR1 and CDR2 (germline): MDHEN, SYDVKM. The CDR3 runs 14 residues. The V end lost 10 bases, the J end lost 5 bases, and 20 bases lay between the germline ends. CDR3 sequence reads: CATLGAGVLYGYTF. The CDR3 nucleotides read TGTGCCACTCTAGGGGCGGGGGTCCTTTATGGCTACACCTTC.

J is TRBJ2-2 and V is TRBV6-5; D call uncertain. The V gene's germline CDR1 is MNHEY and CDR2 SVGAGI. This CDR3 has 12 residues. The ends were cut back, 4 bases at V and 2 bases at J, with 2 bases in the middle. The CDR3 DNA reads TGTGCCAGCAGTTCAAACACCGGGGAGCTGTTTTTT. Its translation is CASSSNTGELFF.

This chain links TRBV25-1 with TRBJ1-1, with 7 bases aligning to TRBD1. CDR1 is MGHDK and CDR2 is SYGVNS in the germline V gene. The length of the CDR3 is 16 residues. V shed 2 bases, J shed 1 base, and the junction held 7 bases outside the gene matches. The CDR3 nucleotides are TGTGCCAGCAGTGAAACCAGGGGGACGGAGAACACTGAAGCTTTCTTT. Protein sequence: CASSETRGTENTEAFF. Filled out from reference TRBV25-1 and TRBJ1-1, the complete variable domain reads EADIYQTPRYLVIGTGKKITLECSQTMGHDKMYWYQQDPGMELHLIHYSYGVNSTEKGDLSSESTVSRIRTEHFPLTLESARPSHTSQYLCASSETRGTENTEAFFGQGTRLTVV.

The chain employs TRBV25-1 and TRBJ2-2; D might be TRBD1 (5 bases). CDR3 length: 14 residues. Per the germline V gene, CDR1 is MGHDK and CDR2 is SYGVNS. V was shortened by 4 bases and J by 5 bases, with 11 bases between the two germline ends. CDR3 DNA: TGTGCCAGCAGTGTATTAGGGGAAACCGGGGAGCTGTTTTTT. The encoded protein is CASSVLGETGELFF.

In this sample, this clone turned up once. J is TRBJ2-5 and V is TRBV7-2; a weak D match, TRBD2 (5 bases). With 5 bases removed from V and 5 bases from J, the gap between germline ends came to 15 bases. The CDR3 has 14 residues. Germline V CDR1 and CDR2: SGHTA, FQGNSA. CDR3 nucleotide sequence: TGTGCCAGCAGCCGGTGGGGAGCTTCGGAGACCCAGTACTTC. Protein product: CASSRWGASETQYF.

The chain uses TRBV9 and TRBJ2-2; TRBD2 agrees at 7 bases. CDR1 SGDLS and CDR2 YYNGEE come from the germline V gene. CDR3 length: 16 amino acids. Unmatched junction bases numbered 8, after V lost 1 base and J lost 5 bases. CDR3 protein: CASSVFRQGGTGELFF. CDR3 nucleotides: TGTGCCAGCAGCGTATTTCGGCAGGGAGGGACCGGGGAGCTGTTTTTT.

This clone was seen once. The same CDR3 also results from other DNA sequences found in this sample. V gene TRBV27 combines with J gene TRBJ2-1, with 8 bases aligning to TRBD2. The CDR3 covers 14 residues. After removal of 5 bases from V and 1 base from J, the junction contained 1 base not matched to a gene. From germline, CDR1 is MNHEY and CDR2 SMNVEV (reference sequence). The CDR3 is CASSGLASYNEQFF. Here the CDR3 DNA reads TGTGCCAGCAGTGGACTAGCTTCCTACAATGAGCAGTTCTTC.

The chain couples TRBV20-1 to TRBJ2-3; D is undetermined. Germline V gene sequence: CDR1 DFQATT, CDR2 SNEGSKA (reference sequence). The CDR3 has 11 residues. The ends were cut back, 6 bases at V and 2 bases at J, with 6 bases in the middle. This CDR3 reads CSASFTDTQYF. The CDR3 DNA sequence: TGCAGTGCATCGTTCACAGATACGCAGTATTTT.

This chain connects TRBV30 to TRBJ2-3; 9 bases line up with TRBD2. Trimming removed 2 bases from V and 6 bases from J; junction bases left unmatched: 18. Germline values: CDR1 GTSNPN, CDR2 SVGIG (reference sequence). The CDR3 is 18 residues long. CDR3 loop: CAWSFSWTSDAGRDTQYF. In DNA, the CDR3 is TGTGCCTGGAGTTTCTCGTGGACTAGCGATGCCGGGAGGGATACGCAGTATTTT.

The chain joins TRBV7-2 to TRBJ2-5; D is possibly TRBD1 (5 bases). This CDR3 spans 13 amino acids. Germline assignment: CDR1 SGHTA and CDR2 FQGNSA. V was cut by 1 base and J by 7 bases, with 10 bases left in between. CDR3 loop: CASSLGIGVTQYF. As DNA, the CDR3 is TGTGCCAGCAGCTTAGGGATAGGGGTGACCCAGTACTTC.

This chain joins TRBV6-5 and TRBJ2-2, with no clear D. Germline V gene data show CDR1 as MNHEY and CDR2 as SVGAGI. CDR3 length: 12 amino acids. V dropped 6 bases and J dropped 2 bases, with 4 bases sitting between them. The CDR3 loop is CASRLNTGELFF. CDR3 nucleotide sequence: TGTGCCAGCAGACTAAACACCGGGGAGCTGTTTTTT.

Here the CDR3 reads CASSPTGRDTEAFF. Written as DNA, the CDR3 is TGTGCCAGCTCACCAACAGGGAGGGACACTGAAGCTTTCTTT. The J gene is TRBJ1-1, the V gene TRBV18, with a weak D call TRBD1 (6 bases). The CDR3 consists of 14 residues. V was cut by 2 bases and J by 3 bases, with 10 bases left in between. Per the germline V gene, CDR1 is KGHSH and CDR2 is LQKENI.

This chain uses TRBV7-9 with TRBJ1-2; 11 bases line up with TRBD1. CDR1 SEHNR and CDR2 FQNEAQ come from the germline V gene (reference sequence). V was clipped by 5 bases and J by 3 bases; unmatched bases: 14. The CDR3 covers 18 residues. CDR3 region: CASSPRIMDRGHYYGYTF. The CDR3 DNA reads TGTGCCAGCAGCCCGCGAATCATGGACAGGGGGCACTACTATGGCTACACCTTC.

This clone was found once. The CDR3, as DNA: TGTGCCAGCACTAACAGCGGGAGGGCAAATGAGCAGTTCTTC. The encoded protein is CASTNSGRANEQFF. V is TRBV25-1 and J is TRBJ2-1, with 10 bases matching TRBD2. After removal of 7 bases from V and 7 bases from J, the junction contained 7 bases not matched to a gene. The germline V gene has CDR1 MGHDK and CDR2 SYGVNS. The CDR3 has 14 residues.

The gene calls are TRBV5-1 and TRBJ2-2, with 8 bases lining up with TRBD1. The length of the CDR3 is 17 residues. J was trimmed by 5 bases and V by 3 bases; bases with no gene match: 12. Germline CDR1 reads SGHRS; CDR2 reads YFSETQ. The CDR3 region is CASSSTRTGSSTGELFF. For the CDR3, the DNA is TGCGCCAGCAGCTCGACACGGACAGGGTCGAGTACCGGGGAGCTGTTTTTT.

The genes are TRBV7-2 and TRBJ2-2; D gene unclear. The CDR3 covers 15 residues. The germline V and J ends were trimmed by 4 bases and 3 bases, with 12 bases remaining between them. CDR1 is SGHTA and CDR2 is FQGNSA in the germline V gene. CDR3 loop: CASSSLSEYTGELFF. In DNA form, the CDR3 reads TGTGCCAGCAGCTCCCTGAGCGAATACACCGGGGAGCTGTTTTTT.

J is TRBJ1-2 and V is TRBV11-2; possibly TRBD1 for D (5 bases). V was pared by 0 bases and J by 6 bases, with 17 bases between. The CDR3 loop spans 16 amino acids. CDR1 is SGHAT and CDR2 is FQNNGV in the germline V gene. The CDR3: CASSLDPTGGDHGYTF. The CDR3 region has the DNA TGTGCCAGCAGCTTAGACCCCACAGGAGGGGATCATGGCTACACCTTC.

This clone has just one count. The chain uses TRBV4-3 and TRBJ1-5, with D perhaps matching TRBD1 (5 bases). The CDR3 consists of 16 residues. CDR1 and CDR2 (germline): LGHNA, YSLEER. V lost 0 bases, J lost 1 base, and 10 bases lay in between. Here the CDR3 DNA reads TGCGCCAGCAGCCAAGATATGGGGGGGAGCAATCAGCCCCAGCATTTT. Protein sequence: CASSQDMGGSNQPQHF.

The chain carries TRBV21-1 and TRBJ1-2. TRBV21-1 is noted as a pseudogene. The CDR3 contains 17 residues. CDR3 nucleotides: TGTGCCAGCAGCAAAGGCGGTACGCGGCAGACCCACTATGGCTACACCTTC. The encoded protein is CASSKGGTRQTHYGYTF.

The V and J genes are TRBV7-2 and TRBJ2-2; 9 positions agree with TRBD1. The CDR3 contains 15 residues. The V segment lost 5 bases and the J segment 5 bases; nucleotides outside the gene matches: 6. Germline V gene sequence: CDR1 SGHTA, CDR2 FQGNSA. The CDR3 bases are TGTGCCAGCAGCCCCGGGACAGGGAGGACCGGGGAGCTGTTTTTT. Its translation is CASSPGTGRTGELFF.

The rearrangement uses TRBV6-1 and TRBJ2-2, with TRBD2 as a possible D gene (5 bases). The CDR3 runs to 13 residues. Trimming took off 4 bases at V and 4 bases at J, with 7 bases between the two ends. Germline CDR1 reads MNHNS; CDR2 reads SASEGT. CDR3 sequence reads: CASSAGITGELFF. The CDR3 DNA reads as TGTGCCAGCAGTGCGGGGATCACCGGGGAGCTGTTTTTT.

The CDR3 loop reads CARIRDRVNTEAFF. For the CDR3, the DNA is TGTGCCAGGATCCGGGACAGGGTGAACACTGAAGCTTTCTTT. The chain couples TRBV2 to TRBJ1-1; 9 bases agree with TRBD1. Germline CDR1 and CDR2: SNHLY and FYNNEI. V shed 9 bases and J 0 bases; nucleotides not matched to a gene: 5. This CDR3 has 14 residues.

This sequence joins TRBV7-2 and TRBJ2-7, with a possible D match to TRBD2 (7 bases). The germline V gene encodes CDR1 SGHTA and CDR2 FQGNSA. Trimming removed 5 bases from V and 6 bases from J, with 23 bases in between. This CDR3 comprises 16 residues. CDR3 nucleotides: TGTGCCAGCAGCCAAGTTTTGACTCTAGGGGGGGGCGAGCAGTACTTC. Protein: CASSQVLTLGGGEQYF.

The gene calls are TRBV11-2 and TRBJ2-1; TRBD2 agrees at 8 bases. V lost 6 bases, J lost 1 base, and 5 bases stayed unmatched. This CDR3 comprises 15 residues. Germline lookup yields CDR1 SGHAT and CDR2 FQNNGV. In nucleotides, the CDR3 is TGTGCCAGCAGTCGGGAGGGGGGGTCCTACAATGAGCAGTTCTTC. Translating it yields CASSREGGSYNEQFF.

This chain joins TRBV19 and TRBJ1-1; D not resolved. The V end lost 6 bases, the J end lost 5 bases, and 19 bases lay between the germline ends. This CDR3 comprises 15 residues. Per the germline V gene, CDR1 is LNHDA and CDR2 is SQIVND (reference sequence). The CDR3 nucleotides read TGTGCCAGTAGCTCGAATGGGCTGGCGGGTACTGAAGCTTTCTTT. Protein: CASSSNGLAGTEAFF.

The chain employs TRBV2 and TRBJ1-5, with D unclear. Germline CDR1 and CDR2: SNHLY and FYNNEI. The V gene lost 5 bases and the J gene lost 0 bases, with 8 bases spanning the gap. This CDR3 region has 14 residues. The CDR3 nucleotides are TGTGCCAGCAGTCAAACGGGTAGCAATCAGCCCCAGCATTTT. Its protein is CASSQTGSNQPQHF.

The chain combines TRBV5-6 with TRBJ2-1, with 8 bases fitting TRBD1. The V segment lost 4 bases and the J segment 4 bases; nucleotides outside the gene matches: 4. Per the germline V gene, CDR1 is SGHDT and CDR2 is YYEEEE. The CDR3 consists of 14 residues. CDR3 nucleotides: TGTGCCAGCAGCCTTGGGACAGGTTACAATGAGCAGTTCTTC. Protein product: CASSLGTGYNEQFF.